This T cell receptor beta chain was captured by sequencing in a study of metastatic and nonmetastatic thyroid tumors. The entire patient cohort was treatment-naive prior to thyroid surgery. Trimming stripped 0 bases from V and 0 bases from J, with 9 bases between. Per the germline V gene, CDR1 is DFQATT and CDR2 is SNEGSKA (reference sequence). The CDR3 extends over 14 amino acids. Overall study findings and caveats: It was reported that TCR beta diversity was significantly higher in malignant thyroid tumors than benign nodules, in blood and tumor.

This clone has at least ten counts. Its antigen is not identified. TCRdb re-analyzed the PCR reads using MiXCR. The sample lists more than 70,000 clones; about 9.1% were seen once. The V call is TRBV20-1, the J call TRBJ2-7; D is unclear. Input material: blood. The source of this sequence is a female donor with papillary thyroid cancer or a benign thyroid nodule (not recorded which). Some clones in this sample may be carry-over from other donors' samples. Written as DNA, the CDR3 is TGCAGTGCTAGAGAGGGTGGGAACTCCTACGAGCAGTACTTC. As protein: CSAREGGNSYEQYF.